This T cell receptor (beta chain) originates from a study of blood T cell repertoires in COVID-19. Background on the study: Material from acute and convalescent COVID-19 was sourced from the United States, Italy and Spain. PBMCs, B-cell-depleted T cells, or T cells were the source of the cDNA or gDNA that made up the material.

In the source study's methods: Reference gene primer amplification gave estimated nucleated cell counts. Method: immunoSEQ multiplex PCR; TCRdb's copy keeps in-frame clones and lacks some. D and trimming were read from the DNA, whereas the V and J calls and clone size are those reported in that table. The sample holds about 120,000 clones, more than 85% seen once. The J segment lost 2 bases and the V segment lost 1 base, leaving 12 bases of the junction unmatched. Germline V gives CDR1 MGHRA, CDR2 YSYEKL. This CDR3 has 19 residues. Sequencing used peripheral blood. The chain uses TRBV4-1 and TRBJ2-3; 10 nucleotides match TRBD2. The clonotype originates from a human donor with acute or convalescent COVID-19. The donor label of this sample is uncertain. In DNA, the CDR3 is TGCGCCAGCAGCCAAGTCGGCCTAGCGGGAGTCAAGGACACAGATACGCAGTATTTT. Protein: CASSQVGLAGVKDTDTQYF.